These 14 T cell receptor beta chains share one sample of origin, sequenced in a study of blood T cells in healthy people across ages. Combining a sample-barcoded 5' primer with a J-beta primer mix, a second PCR ran for roughly 7 to 12 cycles. TCRdb re-derived calls from the 5' RACE reads in MiXCR, one entry per CDR3 protein. The profile shows about 640,000 distinct CDR3 sequences, under 65% of them singletons. Source material: blood. These receptors all come from a man in his fifties or sixties in good health.

The chain carries TRBV15 and TRBJ1-1, with unresolved D. Deletions cut 1 base from V and 3 bases from J, with 9 bases between. Germline CDR1 reads LNHNV; CDR2 reads YYDKDF (reference sequence). The CDR3 length is 14 residues. The CDR3 reads CATSRVLGYTEAFF. Written as DNA, the CDR3 is TGTGCCACCAGCAGAGTTCTGGGGTACACTGAAGCTTTCTTT.

The V and J genes are TRBV3-1 and TRBJ1-6; 9 positions match TRBD1. The CDR3 has 15 residues. After removal of 3 bases from V and 8 bases from J, the junction contained 5 bases not matched to a gene. Germline-derived CDR1 and CDR2 are LGHDT and YNNKEL (reference sequence). The CDR3 spells CASSHDRGSDSPLHF. The CDR3 region has the DNA TGTGCCAGCAGCCATGACAGGGGGAGCGATTCACCCCTCCACTTT. Supplemented by reference TRBV3-1 and TRBJ1-6, the full variable domain reads DTAVSQTPKYLVTQMGNDKSIKCEQNLGHDTMYWYKQDSKKFLKIMFSYNNKELIINETVPNRFSPKSPDKAHLNLHINSLELGDSAVYFCASSHDRGSDSPLHFGNGTRLTVT.

The CDR3 loop is CASSVFWARETQYF. In DNA, the CDR3 is TGTGCCAGCAGCGTATTTTGGGCCAGGGAGACCCAGTACTTC. The chain links TRBV7-2 to TRBJ2-5; D call uncertain. The CDR3 contains 14 residues. Germline V lookup: CDR1 SGHTA, CDR2 FQGNSA. Trimming removed 5 bases at V and 5 bases at J, with 15 bases between. The whole variable domain, remainder taken from reference TRBV7-2 and TRBJ2-5, is GAGVSQSPSNKVTEKGKDVELRCDPISGHTALYWYRQSLGQGLEFLIYFQGNSAPDKSGLPSDRFSAERTGGSVSTLTIQRTQQEDSAVYLCASSVFWARETQYFGPGTRLLVL.

Here the CDR3 DNA reads TGTGCCAGCAGCCCTCTCGGGGATGGCTACGAGCAGTACTTC. Protein sequence: CASSPLGDGYEQYF. This chain joins TRBV12-3 or TRBV12-4 and TRBJ2-7; a weak D match, TRBD2 (5 bases). The length of the CDR3 is 14 residues. Trimming left V 6 bases short and J 3 bases short, with 15 bases between.

This clonotype has just a few counts. The V gene is TRBV7-8, the J gene TRBJ2-7, with 15 positions matching TRBD2. The V gene end was trimmed by 5 bases and the J gene end by 0 bases; junction bases not matched to a gene: 8. The CDR3 sequence is 18 residues long. The germline V gene has CDR1 SGHVS and CDR2 FQNEAQ. For the CDR3, the DNA is TGTGCCAGCAGCCCGGGACTAGCGGGGGGCCCAGTCTCCTACGAGCAGTACTTC. Translated: CASSPGLAGGPVSYEQYF.

This chain uses TRBV5-1 with TRBJ2-1; 11 positions agree with TRBD2. Unmatched junction bases numbered 8, after V lost 7 bases and J lost 5 bases. From germline, CDR1 is SGHRS and CDR2 YFSETQ. This CDR3 is 15 amino acids long. In DNA form, the CDR3 reads TGCGCCAGCTTCGACCTAGCGGGGGGAAACAATGAGCAGTTCTTC. It specifies CASFDLAGGNNEQFF.

There are a few counts of this clonotype. The chain recombines TRBV3-1 with TRBJ2-1; TRBD2 matches at 12 bases. There are 17 residues in the CDR3. Per the germline V gene, CDR1 is LGHDT and CDR2 is YNNKEL (reference sequence). The V and J ends lost 4 bases and 4 bases, in that order; junction bases with no gene match: 8. This CDR3 reads CASSPSTSGGTYNEQFF. In DNA form, the CDR3 reads TGTGCCAGCAGCCCGTCGACTAGCGGGGGAACGTACAATGAGCAGTTCTTC.

The chain is built from TRBV18 and TRBJ1-4; D not resolved. The CDR3 covers 13 residues. Germline V lookup: CDR1 KGHSH, CDR2 LQKENI. V was pared by 6 bases and J by 6 bases, with 11 bases between. The DNA of the CDR3 is TGTGCCAGCTCGCGGCCCGCGGATGAAAAACTGTTTTTT. Its translation: CASSRPADEKLFF.

This clonotype was picked up one time. The rearrangement uses TRBV6-5 and TRBJ2-4; possibly TRBD1 or TRBD2 for D (5 bases each). V shed 7 bases and J shed 3 bases, with 19 bases lying between them. The length of the CDR3 is 16 residues. Germline lookup yields CDR1 MNHEY and CDR2 SVGAGI. The CDR3 protein is CASIFGTTRGKNIQYF. Here the CDR3 DNA reads TGTGCCAGCATATTCGGGACCACTCGTGGCAAAAACATTCAGTACTTC.

This clonotype was detected a few times. The chain joins TRBV15 to TRBJ2-5; 12 nucleotides line up with TRBD2. Unmatched junction bases numbered 7, after V lost 3 bases and J lost 5 bases. Germline V gives CDR1 LNHNV, CDR2 YYDKDF (reference sequence). The CDR3 has 16 residues. The CDR3 reads CATSSGYGTSGETQYF. The CDR3 nucleotides are TGTGCCACCAGCAGTGGCTACGGGACTAGCGGGGAGACCCAGTACTTC.

The chain recombines TRBV30 with TRBJ1-1, with D unresolved. The V gene's germline CDR1 is GTSNPN and CDR2 SVGIG (reference sequence). Between the trimmed V and J ends, which lost 1 base and 3 bases, there was a span of 9 bases. The CDR3 is 13 amino acids. The CDR3 is CAWSGGLDTEAFF. The CDR3, as DNA: TGTGCCTGGAGTGGGGGTTTGGACACTGAAGCTTTCTTT.

The chain couples TRBV12-3 or TRBV12-4 to TRBJ1-2; a possible D gene is TRBD1 (5 bases). This CDR3 has 13 amino acids. Trimming pared 3 bases from V and 7 bases from J, leaving 12 bases between. CDR3 region: CASSLRGDGGYTF. The CDR3 DNA sequence: TGTGCCAGCAGTTTGAGAGGGGATGGTGGCTACACCTTC.

The CDR3 here is CSASRLAGPLGATQYF. Here the CDR3 DNA reads TGCAGTGCCTCCAGACTAGCGGGCCCCCTGGGGGCCACCCAGTACTTC. This chain joins TRBV20-1 and TRBJ2-5; 10 bases are shared with TRBD2. The CDR3 loop spans 16 amino acids. Germline CDR1 DFQATT, CDR2 SNEGSKA (reference sequence). J gave up 8 bases and V 6 bases, and 18 bases lay outside the gene matches.

This chain joins TRBV4-1 and TRBJ2-1, with TRBD1 identical over 7 bases. V was pared by 1 base and J by 6 bases, with 9 bases of the junction left unmatched. There are 16 residues in the CDR3. Germline-derived CDR1 and CDR2 are MGHRA and YSYEKL. The DNA of the CDR3 is TGCGCCAGCAGCCAAGCGTCCCGACAGGGTTCCAATGAGCAGTTCTTC. Translation gives CASSQASRQGSNEQFF.